These 24 T cell receptor beta chains originate from one sample sequenced in a study of T cell repertoires in cytomegalovirus infection. A single record per CDR3 protein comes from TCRdb applying MiXCR to the reads. Of 250,000 to 300,000 distinct CDR3 sequences listed, 15% to 20% are singletons. Sequencing was done on a sample of CD8+ T cells from PBMCs. The receptor set was obtained from a human donor in good health (CMV status not recorded). Some clones in this sample may be carry-over from other donors' samples.

This clonotype was found a few times. The rearrangement links TRBV29-1 to TRBJ2-2; TRBD2 agrees at 12 bases. After removal of 5 bases from V and 3 bases from J, the junction contained 13 bases not matched to a gene. Germline values: CDR1 SQVTM, CDR2 ANQGSEA. The CDR3 is 18 residues long. CDR3 DNA sequence: TGCAGCGTTCGTGTACTAGCGGGGGGCTCGGCGGACACCGGGGAGCTGTTTTTT. Protein product: CSVRVLAGGSADTGELFF.

This clonotype appeared a few times. The genes are TRBV15 and TRBJ2-5, with a tentative D call TRBD1 (6 bases). The CDR3 has 17 amino acids. Between the trimmed V and J ends, which lost 9 bases and 0 bases, there was a span of 23 bases. Germline assignment: CDR1 LNHNV and CDR2 YYDKDF (reference sequence). CDR3 DNA: TGTGCCACGAAATTTATAATGGGACAATTCAACCAAGAGACCCAGTACTTC. As protein: CATKFIMGQFNQETQYF.

Only a few counts were recorded for this clonotype. The V gene is TRBV15, the J gene TRBJ2-2, with 10 positions matching TRBD1. CDR3 length: 19 amino acids. Germline V CDR1 and CDR2: LNHNV, YYDKDF (reference sequence). Trimming cost V 0 bases and J 0 bases; bases outside gene matches: 7. CDR3 nucleotides: TGTGCCACCAGCAGAGAGTCCGCTGGGACAGGGGCGAACACCGGGGAGCTGTTTTTT. It yields the protein CATSRESAGTGANTGELFF.

This clonotype was seen repeatedly, ten times or more. For the CDR3, the DNA is TGTGCCAGCAGCTTAGCGTATCTCGACAAAAACATTCAGTACTTC. Protein sequence: CASSLAYLDKNIQYF. J is TRBJ2-4 and V is TRBV11-2, with D uncertain. Germline CDR1 is SGHAT and CDR2 is FQNNGV. V lost 1 base, J lost 3 bases, and 10 bases lay in between. The CDR3 is made up of 15 amino acids.

This chain links TRBV7-4 with TRBJ2-7; D possibly uses TRBD1 or TRBD2 (5 bases each). This CDR3 is 12 amino acids long. From germline, CDR1 is SGHVT and CDR2 SQSDAQ. The V end was cut by 5 bases, the J end by 5 bases, with 10 bases between. CDR3 bases: TGTGCCAGCAGCGAGGGACCAGACGAGCAGTACTTC. This codes for CASSEGPDEQYF.

The sample holds many counts of this clonotype. The rearrangement links TRBV7-2 to TRBJ2-1; 7 positions agree with TRBD1. J was trimmed by 1 base and V by 5 bases; bases with no gene match: 11. The length of the CDR3 is 17 residues. Germline values: CDR1 SGHTA, CDR2 FQGNSA. This chain's CDR3 is CASSPMLGGGSYNEQFF. CDR3 DNA sequence: TGTGCCAGCAGCCCCATGCTAGGGGGCGGGTCCTACAATGAGCAGTTCTTC.

This clonotype showed up just a few times. This chain uses TRBV20-1 with TRBJ2-7; tentatively, D is TRBD2 (5 bases). This CDR3 is 13 amino acids long. Trimming removed 5 bases at V and 3 bases at J, with 14 bases between. In germline, CDR1 is DFQATT, CDR2 SNEGSKA (reference sequence). The CDR3 sequence is CSAPSGILYEQYF. The CDR3, as DNA: TGCAGTGCTCCCTCGGGGATCCTCTACGAGCAGTACTTC.

This clonotype was seen repeatedly, ten times or more. This sequence joins TRBV7-6 and TRBJ2-7; D might be TRBD1 (5 bases). The CDR3 runs 14 residues. Germline V gives CDR1 SGHVS, CDR2 FNYEAQ. Trimming pared 4 bases from V and 3 bases from J, leaving 13 bases between. In DNA form, the CDR3 reads TGTGCCAGCAGCTCCACCGTGACAGACTACGAGCAGTACTTC. Translation gives CASSSTVTDYEQYF.

This clonotype has more than one count but fewer than ten. The J gene is TRBJ2-1, the V gene TRBV6-8, with TRBD2 as a possible D gene (6 bases). Germline V gives CDR1 MNHGY, CDR2 SAAAGT. The CDR3 extends over 13 amino acids. V lost 2 bases to trimming and J lost 7 bases, with 9 bases between them. CDR3 DNA sequence: TGTGCCAGCAGTTACCCGGGGAGGAATGAGCAGTTCTTC. Amino acid sequence: CASSYPGRNEQFF.

This chain uses TRBV20-1 with TRBJ1-3; tentative D call: TRBD1 (6 bases). Looked up from germline, CDR1 is DFQATT and CDR2 is SNEGSKA (reference sequence). V gave up 6 bases and J gave up 0 bases, with 15 bases separating them. CDR3 length equals 15 residues. CDR3 nucleotides: TGCAGTGCCTTATGGAGGGGGGTCTCTGGAAACACCATATATTTT. It is translated as CSALWRGVSGNTIYF.

CDR3 protein: CASSPDSVGGTEAFF. The CDR3 DNA follows: TGTGCCAGCAGCCCCGACTCCGTAGGGGGCACTGAAGCTTTCTTT. V is TRBV9 and J is TRBJ1-1; TRBD1 is a possible D gene (6 bases). The V end was cut by 4 bases, the J end by 4 bases, with 17 bases between. This CDR3 is 15 amino acids long. CDR1 SGDLS and CDR2 YYNGEE come from the germline V gene.

This clonotype was seen a few times. J is TRBJ2-1 and V is TRBV10-3; perhaps TRBD2 as D (6 bases). CDR3 length equals 15 residues. V was shortened by 3 bases and J by 3 bases, with 12 bases between the two germline ends. Germline-derived CDR1 and CDR2 are ENHRY and SYGVKD. This CDR3 reads CAISDEGSGYNEQFF. Written as DNA, the CDR3 is TGTGCCATCAGTGACGAGGGTAGCGGCTACAATGAGCAGTTCTTC.

The genes are TRBV10-3 and TRBJ1-4; TRBD1 agrees at 7 bases. Trimming removed 0 bases from V and 6 bases from J; junction bases left unmatched: 4. The germline V gene encodes CDR1 ENHRY and CDR2 SYGVKD. The CDR3 covers 15 residues. CDR3 sequence reads: CAISESGTADEKLFF. In DNA, the CDR3 is TGTGCCATCAGTGAGTCTGGGACAGCCGATGAAAAACTGTTTTTT.

This clonotype was detected ten times or more. The rearrangement links TRBV7-9 to TRBJ2-5, with D perhaps matching TRBD2 (5 bases). Per the germline V gene, CDR1 is SEHNR and CDR2 is FQNEAQ (reference sequence). The ends were cut back, 4 bases at V and 2 bases at J, with 11 bases in the middle. This CDR3 has 14 amino acids. This CDR3 reads CASSSQEEQETQYF. The CDR3 nucleotides read TGTGCCAGCAGCTCTCAGGAGGAGCAAGAGACCCAGTACTTC. Full variable domain (remainder filled in from reference TRBV7-9 and TRBJ2-5): DTGVSQNPRHKITKRGQNVTFRCDPISEHNRLYWYRQTLGQGPEFLTYFQNEAQLEKSRLLSDRFSAERPKGSFSTLEIQRTEQGDSAMYLCASSSQEEQETQYFGPGTRLLVL.

J is TRBJ2-7 and V is TRBV4-1; TRBD1 agrees at 10 bases. V dropped 1 base and J dropped 6; count of bases not matched to a gene: 12. CDR1 is MGHRA and CDR2 is YSYEKL in the germline V gene. The CDR3 spans 17 residues. CDR3 bases: TGCGCCAGCAGCCAAGGGGCCCCGGGACAGGGGTGGTCCGAGCAGTACTTC. Translating gives CASSQGAPGQGWSEQYF.

At least ten counts were recorded for this clonotype. V gene TRBV4-1 combines with J gene TRBJ1-5; D is undetermined. With 5 bases removed from V and 1 base from J, the gap between germline ends came to 15 bases. This CDR3 has 16 residues. Germline V lookup: CDR1 MGHRA, CDR2 YSYEKL. Here the CDR3 DNA reads TGCGCCAGCAGCTCCCACGGGGAGATAAGCAATCAGCCCCAGCATTTT. As protein: CASSSHGEISNQPQHF.

V and J are TRBV6-2 or TRBV6-3 and TRBJ1-4, with D unresolved. CDR3 size: 14 residues. Germline CDR1 is MNHEY and CDR2 is SVGEGT. V shed 2 bases and J shed 4 bases, with 8 bases lying between them. The DNA of the CDR3 is TGTGCCAGCAGTTACGGCGGGGATAATGAAAAACTGTTTTTT. Residues: CASSYGGDNEKLFF.

V usage is TRBV18 and J usage is TRBJ2-1, with a tentative D call TRBD2 (6 bases). V was trimmed by 4 bases and J by 5 bases, leaving 15 bases between them. Germline V gives CDR1 KGHSH, CDR2 LQKENI. CDR3 size: 15 residues. This CDR3 is CASSLDWGEDNEQFF. DNA of the CDR3: TGTGCCAGCTCACTTGACTGGGGGGAGGACAATGAGCAGTTCTTC.

The chain recombines TRBV19 with TRBJ2-1; D ambiguous. Germline values: CDR1 LNHDA, CDR2 SQIVND (reference sequence). Trimming took 5 bases from V and 0 from J, leaving 11 bases between them. The CDR3 is 15 amino acids. The CDR3 bases are TGTGCCAGTAGTCTTCAGTCGAGCTCCTACAATGAGCAGTTCTTC. It yields the protein CASSLQSSSYNEQFF.

This clonotype was seen only a few times. V is TRBV20-1 and J is TRBJ2-3; 7 bases match TRBD2. The CDR3 is 15 amino acids. V gave up 2 bases and J gave up 2 bases; unmatched junction bases: 7. Per the germline V gene, CDR1 is DFQATT and CDR2 is SNEGSKA (reference sequence). This CDR3 is CSARTLADYTDTQYF. DNA of the CDR3: TGCAGTGCTAGAACCCTAGCGGATTACACAGATACGCAGTATTTT.

This clonotype was seen at least ten times. The genes are TRBV7-8 and TRBJ2-7, with a possible D match to TRBD1 (6 bases). This CDR3 contains 15 residues. Germline CDR1 is SGHVS and CDR2 is FQNEAQ. Trimming took 7 bases from V and 0 from J, leaving 16 bases between them. The CDR3 DNA sequence: TGTGCCAGCAAGGGGGAACAGGCCAACTCCTACGAGCAGTACTTC. Amino acids: CASKGEQANSYEQYF.

Remarks on this clonotype: Given a much more abundant clone one base away, this may be a read error. The CDR3 reads CVSSSSQGRTEAFF. The CDR3 nucleotides read TGTGTCAGCAGTTCCTCCCAGGGACGGACTGAAGCTTTCTTT. This chain uses TRBV6-2 or TRBV6-3 with TRBJ1-1, with D perhaps TRBD1 (5 bases). Looked up from germline, CDR1 is MNHEY and CDR2 is SVGEGT. The length of the CDR3 is 14 residues.

This clonotype was seen only a few times. V is TRBV27 and J is TRBJ2-2, with 10 bases identical to TRBD2. This CDR3 is 17 amino acids long. Germline lookup yields CDR1 MNHEY and CDR2 SMNVEV (reference sequence). V lost 2 bases, J lost 7 bases, and 10 bases stayed unmatched. CDR3 in amino acids: CASSLNGAGGRNGELFF. In nucleotides, the CDR3 is TGTGCCAGCAGTTTAAACGGAGCGGGGGGGCGGAACGGGGAGCTGTTTTTT.

This clonotype was seen only a few times. The rearrangement uses TRBV9 and TRBJ1-2; D not resolved. Trimming cost V 0 bases and J 3 bases, with 6 bases left between them. This CDR3 is 13 amino acids long. Germline V gene data show CDR1 as SGDLS and CDR2 as YYNGEE. This CDR3 is CASSVGQDYGYTF. In DNA, the CDR3 is TGTGCCAGCAGCGTAGGGCAGGACTATGGCTACACCTTC.